The rows below give T cell receptor beta chains drawn from one sample of a study of CD8+ T cells in alopecia areata. Using immunoSEQ multiplex PCR, the repertoire was profiled, and TCRdb retains in-frame clones only, with some absent. The repertoire holds about 150,000 clones, with roughly 54% as singletons. Material: CD8+ T cells sorted from blood, obtained at week 4, from a patient treated with tofacitinib. All receptors derive from a human donor with alopecia areata. Each CDR3 is given with its conserved first and last residue. D genes are given only for firm matches. Rows may omit the clone size; those that give it use once, few, many or a size class.

size | D | J | V | DNA | CDR3
few | . | TRBJ2-1 | TRBV19 | TGTGCCAGTAGTACCCCACTACAGGGTCACGAGCAGTTCTTC | CASSTPLQGHEQFF
. | . | TRBJ2-3 | TRBV27 | TGTGCCAGCACAGATACGCAGTATTTT | CASTDTQYF
few | . | TRBJ2-1 | TRBV4-1 | TGCGCCAGCAGCCAAGGTGGGGGGGCCAAGTATGAGCAGTTCTTC | CASSQGGGAKYEQFF
. | . | TRBJ1-6 | TRBV4-1 | TGCGCCAGCCAAGGCCTTTCCGATAATTCACCCCTCCACTTT | CASQGLSDNSPLHF
once | . | TRBJ2-7 | TRBV5-6 | TGTGCCAGCAGCTTCGGGGACACCCCCGAGCAGTACTTC | CASSFGDTPEQYF
few | . | TRBJ2-1 | TRBV13 | TGTGCCAGCGCTACAGCCACCGTCCATTACAATGAGCAGTTCTTC | CASATATVHYNEQFF
. | TRBD1 | TRBJ1-2 | TRBV11-2 | TGTGCCAGCAGCTTGGAGGGGGCCCCTCGCTATGGCTACACCTTC | CASSLEGAPRYGYTF
. | . | TRBJ2-7 | TRBV5-6 | TGTGCCAGCAGCTTGCGAGGACTTTCGGGCTACGAGCAGTACTTC | CASSLRGLSGYEQYF
few | . | TRBJ2-7 | TRBV29-1 | TGCAGCGTCTCTGGGGGAGCGATAGAGCAGTACTTC | CSVSGGAIEQYF
. | . | TRBJ2-1 | TRBV6-5 | TGTGCCAGCAGTTACTCCCTCTTGACCCCGCGGAATGAGCAGTTCTTC | CASSYSLLTPRNEQFF
once | TRBD2 | TRBJ2-5 | TRBV6-1 | TGTGCCAGCAGTGAATTAGGTAGCGGGCTTCAAGAGACCCAGTACTTC | CASSELGSGLQETQYF
. | . | TRBJ2-4 | TRBV27 | TGTGCCAGCAGTCCACTGGGGGCAATCAAAAACATTCAGTACTTC | CASSPLGAIKNIQYF
few | . | TRBJ2-1 | TRBV29-1 | TGCAGCGTTGGAGGGGGCTCCTACAATGAGCAGTTCTTC | CSVGGGSYNEQFF
few | . | TRBJ1-1 | TRBV7-9 | TGTGCCAGCAGCTTAAAGGACGGCAACACTGAAGCTTTCTTT | CASSLKDGNTEAFF
. | . | TRBJ1-3 | TRBV30 | TGTGCCTGGAGCTCCGGGACTGTAAATGGAAACACCATATATTTT | CAWSSGTVNGNTIYF
. | . | TRBJ1-2 | TRBV5-6 | TGTGCCAGCAGCTTGGAGCCGGAAGGCTACACCTTC | CASSLEPEGYTF
. | . | TRBJ2-7 | TRBV4-2 | TGTGCCAGCAGCCAAGAGGAGGGGGGCAGCAACGAGCAGTACTTC | CASSQEEGGSNEQYF
. | . | TRBJ1-2 | TRBV29-1 | TGCAGCGTATCCGGGACGGATGAGTATGGCTACACCTTC | CSVSGTDEYGYTF
. | TRBD1 | TRBJ2-5 | TRBV5-6 | TGTGCCAGCAGCTTGGCGGGACAGCCCCTACAAGAGACCCAGTACTTC | CASSLAGQPLQETQYF
once | . | TRBJ1-2 | TRBV29-1 | TGCAGCGTTGACAGGGGTGACTATGGCTACACCTTC | CSVDRGDYGYTF
. | . | TRBJ1-1 | TRBV19 | TGTGCCAGTCTGTCTGGGACTGAAGCTTTCTTT | CASLSGTEAFF
. | . | TRBJ1-1 | TRBV29-1 | TGCAGCGTTGAAGATCCTGAAGCTTTCTTT | CSVEDPEAFF
. | . | TRBJ2-7 | TRBV4-3 | TGCGCCAGCAGCCAAGGTACGGGTTTTGACTACGAGCAGTACTTC | CASSQGTGFDYEQYF
. | . | TRBJ2-7 | TRBV7-9 | TGTGCCAGCAGCTTAGTCTTGGGCCCGGATATGTACTTC | CASSLVLGPDMYF
. | . | TRBJ2-7 | TRBV30 | TGTGCCTGGAGTGTACTAGGGGGCGAGCAGTACTTC | CAWSVLGGEQYF
few | . | TRBJ2-7 | TRBV14 | TGTGCCAGCAGCCGGACCTTATACGAGCAGTACTTC | CASSRTLYEQYF
. | . | TRBJ2-7 | TRBV6-5 | TGTGCCAGCAGTTACGGCAGGGCATACGAGCAGTACTTC | CASSYGRAYEQYF
. | . | TRBJ2-7 | TRBV5-1 | TGCGCCAGCAGCGACGGGGAGTACGAGCAGTACTTC | CASSDGEYEQYF
few | . | TRBJ2-6 | TRBV27 | TGTGCCAGCTGGGGGTCTGGGGCCAACGTCCTGACTTTC | CASWGSGANVLTF
. | . | TRBJ1-5 | TRBV5-7 | TGTGCCAGCAGGGCCGGGACACCAAACAGTAGCAATCAGCCCCAGCATTTT | CASRAGTPNSSNQPQHF
. | . | TRBJ1-1 | TRBV29-1 | TGCAGCGTTGAAGGCTCAGGGGCCTCGGCTTTCTTT | CSVEGSGASAFF
. | . | TRBJ2-2 | TRBV25-1 | TGTGCCAGCAGTGAATGGAGGACAGAGGGCACCGGGGAGCTGTTTTTT | CASSEWRTEGTGELFF
once | TRBD1 | TRBJ1-5 | TRBV13 | TGTGCCAGCAGCCAAACAGGGGAGGGTTCGATTGGTCAGCCCCAGCATTTT | CASSQTGEGSIGQPQHF
. | TRBD1 | TRBJ2-2 | TRBV4-1 | TGCGCCAGCAGCCATCCGGGACAGACCACCGGGGAGCTGTTTTTT | CASSHPGQTTGELFF
. | . | TRBJ2-7 | TRBV29-1 | TGCAGCGTTATTCCTGGGGGGGCCGGCTACGAGCAGTACTTC | CSVIPGGAGYEQYF
few | TRBD1 | TRBJ2-7 | TRBV7-9 | TGTGCCAGCAGCTTCCCCCCGGGACAGGGACCCTACGAGCAGTACTTC | CASSFPPGQGPYEQYF
few | . | TRBJ1-5 | TRBV2 | TGTGCCAGCAGGGACAGTCCTCTGGGGCAGCCCCAGCATTTT | CASRDSPLGQPQHF
. | . | TRBJ2-5 | TRBV5-6 | TGTGCCAGCAGCTTGGGTCAGCAAGAGACCCAGTACTTC | CASSLGQQETQYF
. | TRBD1 | TRBJ2-7 | TRBV29-1 | TGCAGCGCGTCTACAGGGGGCTCCTACGAGCAGTACTTC | CSASTGGSYEQYF
few | . | TRBJ2-5 | TRBV10-3 | TGTGCCATCAGGGAGGGGGCTGTGGAGACCCAGTACTTC | CAIREGAVETQYF
. | . | TRBJ1-5 | TRBV7-9 | TGTGCCAGCAGCTTAGCGGAACCGGGCAATCAGCCCCAGCATTTT | CASSLAEPGNQPQHF
. | TRBD2 | TRBJ2-1 | TRBV4-3 | TGCGCCAGCAGCCAAGCCCCGGGACTAGCGACTTACAATGAGCAGTTCTTC | CASSQAPGLATYNEQFF
. | . | TRBJ1-5 | TRBV30 | TGTGCCTGGAGTATTAGGGGCGTTCAGCCCCAGCATTTT | CAWSIRGVQPQHF
. | TRBD2 | TRBJ2-2 | TRBV27 | TGTGCCAGCAACCAACTAGCGGGGGGGCGGATCGGGGAGCTGTTTTTT | CASNQLAGGRIGELFF
. | . | TRBJ1-2 | TRBV9 | TGTGCCAGCAGCGTAGCCCCGGACCGACCTAACTATGGCTACACCTTC | CASSVAPDRPNYGYTF
. | . | TRBJ2-2 | TRBV9 | TGTGCCAGCAGCTTGTTAGAGGACGGGGAGCTGTTTTTT | CASSLLEDGELFF
few | . | TRBJ1-2 | TRBV7-3 | TGTGCCAGCAGTCCGACGTCGGAGGGTGGCTACACCTTC | CASSPTSEGGYTF
. | . | TRBJ1-4 | TRBV30 | TGTGCCTGGAGGACGGATATGAAAGAACTGTTTTTT | CAWRTDMKELFF
few | TRBD2 | TRBJ2-7 | TRBV13 | TGTGCCAGCAGCCCCGGTGTAGCGGGGCCCTCCTACGAGCAGTACTTC | CASSPGVAGPSYEQYF
few | TRBD2 | TRBJ2-2 | TRBV2 | TGTGCCAGCAACGGGGGGAGCTACACCGGGGAGCTGTTTTTT | CASNGGSYTGELFF
. | TRBD1 | TRBJ1-2 | TRBV29-1 | TGCAGCGCGACCGGGACAGGGGAGTTAATGTGGGGCTACACCTTC | CSATGTGELMWGYTF